The present T cell receptor (beta chain) was sequenced within a study of T cells in Graves' hyperthyroidism and ophthalmopathy (dated by TCRdb to about 2019). Context from the whole study: Peripheral blood was sampled at the time of initial diagnosis, prior to any treatment. TCR V-J signatures able to tell the groups apart were searched for in a discovery cohort of around 95 patients, of whom over 40 had Graves' ophthalmopathy and about 55 had stable Graves' hyperthyroidism. An independent validation cohort of fewer than 20 hyperthyroidism patients and 17 patients who later progressed to ophthalmopathy tested prospective prediction of ophthalmopathy. The paper describes TCR Vbeta CDR3 sequencing of around 140 peripheral blood samples, made up of about 41 ophthalmopathy patients, more than 70 hyperthyroidism patients and about 17 progressor patients. Following sampling, methimazole starting at 30 mg daily was given to hyperthyroidism patients, and high-dose intravenous methylprednisolone was given to ophthalmopathy patients. In more than 5 Graves' hyperthyroidism patients, the study also compared T-cell repertoires from thyroid tissue with T-cell repertoires from blood. The 100 discovery patients were randomly divided into training and test sets at a 7:3 ratio.

Hyperthyroidism patients were newly diagnosed, with disease duration under 2 months, and aged 18 to 65 years. Any patient with an uncontrolled infection, another autoimmune disease, pregnancy or lactation was excluded. Diagnoses were established on the basis of clinical symptoms, serum thyroxine and TRAb, thyroid ultrasound, and orbital computed tomography. Blood from progressor patients was drawn when they were first diagnosed with hyperthyroidism, before any ophthalmopathy symptoms appeared. PBMCs were isolated from about 9 ml of fresh peripheral blood by Ficoll-Paque density gradient centrifugation. Progressor patients were defined as those initially diagnosed with Graves' hyperthyroidism in whom ophthalmopathy developed during follow-up. Trizol reagent was used to extract total RNA, and RNA quality was then checked on an Agilent 2100 Bioanalyzer. There are many counts of this clonotype. Its antigen specificity is not known. No per-base quality is available; no much larger clone lies one base away.

Amplification of TCR beta CDR3 regions was carried out from RNA transcripts. The TCR CDR3 was subjected to a first round of RT-PCR using the HTBI primer set and the Qiagen OneStep RT-PCR kit. Libraries were constructed in a second round of multiplex PCR, after which size selection and purification were carried out. Paired-end sequencing of the libraries was performed with 100 bp reads on an Illumina HiSeq2000. The paper's processing steps were these. SOAPnuke was used to process the raw data, with reads discarded if the reads contained adapters or uncalled bases, had a mean Phred below 15, or lacked an exact constant-primer or identifier match. High-quality paired reads were merged using COPE v1.2.5, and each unique nucleotide sequence was defined as a clonotype. MiTCR v1.1 was used to align clonotypes to the IMGT TRBV, TRBD and TRBJ reference segments. Only V-J combinations with frequency above 0.0001, covering 99.2% of repertoires, were analysed. A TCS score was defined as the ratio of F50 (clonal expansion) to E x V (chaos), with BLOSUM62-based TCRdist applied between CDR3 peptides within each V-J. Welch's t-statistics and random forest reduced just over 500 V-J features to under 15, which were used in a naive Bayes classifier (R e1071). In-frame beta chains were kept once TCRdb had trimmed the public reads at Q25 with fastp and called clones with MiXCR. Identical CDR3 protein sequences are pooled into one entry, listed with their most common genes and DNA. In this record, the V and J calls reflect TCRdb's handling and not the investigators' own analysis. This sample holds roughly 300,000 distinct CDR3 sequences; less than 30% were observed only once. The ten biggest clones cover around 28% of the sample.

The germline V and J ends show losses of 1 base and 3 bases respectively, and no gene match explains 6 bases of the junction. Including cysteine and phenylalanine, the CDR3 has 16 amino acids. The CDR3 DNA has 48 bases and is translated from base 1. The germline V gene (reference sequence) supplies CDR1 SGHAT and CDR2 FQDESV. Overall study outcomes, separate from this receptor: Most expanded thyroid clonotypes (frequency above 0.001) were also found in blood, which suggests that blood repertoires may mirror thyroid immune responses. In validation, progression to ophthalmopathy was predicted by the model with around 71% sensitivity and 72% to 85% specificity, a median of roughly six months before onset. No statistical method was used to set the sample size in advance, and investigators knew the group allocation. In cross-validation, a model built on a 13 V-J signature told ophthalmopathy apart from stable hyperthyroidism with 85% to 90% sensitivity and approximately 81% specificity, and in testing the same model reached 80%/75%.

The sequence was obtained from a man aged 35-49 years with Graves' hyperthyroidism that later progressed to Graves' ophthalmopathy. Material for sequencing was blood. The chain couples TRBV11-1 to TRBJ2-7; 10 central nucleotides agree with TRBD1. The CDR3 amino acid sequence is: CASSLVLRDRGYEQYF. The nucleotide sequence reads TGTGCCAGCAGCTTAGTTCTCCGGGACAGGGGCTACGAGCAGTACTTC. With the rest looked up from the reference TRBV11-1 and TRBJ2-7 genes rather than sequenced, the full variable domain is EAEVAQSPRYKITEKSQAVAFWCDPISGHATLYWYRQILGQGPELLVQFQDESVVDDSQLPKDRFSAERLKGVDSTLKIQPAELGDSAMYLCASSLVLRDRGYEQYFGPGTRLTVT.